One sample yielded the 8 T cell receptor beta chains listed below, sequenced in a study of OX40 agonist ivuxolimab in advanced cancers. This table comes from immunoSEQ multiplex PCR, and its TCRdb copy is limited to in-frame clones, with some not included. This table holds around 69,000 clones, about 88% found once. Sequencing was performed on CD4+ or CD8+ T cells sorted from blood, taken in a trial of the OX40 agonist ivuxolimab. The receptors come from an adult with an advanced solid tumor such as melanoma, head and neck, liver or kidney cancer.

CDR3 sequence (DNA): TGTGCCAGCAGTTCCCCTGATCAGCCCCAGCATTTT. Translated, it gives CASSSPDQPQHF. The chain uses TRBV6-5 and TRBJ1-5; D uncertain. The CDR3 is 12 amino acids. Trimming stripped 4 bases from V and 5 bases from J, with 6 bases between. Germline values: CDR1 MNHEY, CDR2 SVGAGI.

This clone was counted only a few times. The V gene is TRBV19, the J gene TRBJ1-4; a possible D gene is TRBD1 (5 bases). Germline V gene lookup returns CDR1 LNHDA and CDR2 SQIVND (reference sequence). The CDR3 loop spans 15 amino acids. Trimming removed 5 bases at V and 4 bases at J, with 14 bases between. CDR3 nucleotide sequence: TGTGCCAGTAGTCCCCCGGGACGGATTAATGAAAAACTGTTTTTT. This codes for CASSPPGRINEKLFF.

J is TRBJ2-7 and V is TRBV11-1; D gene unclear. This CDR3 has 12 residues. In germline, CDR1 is SGHAT, CDR2 FQDESV (reference sequence). Trimming cost V 2 bases and J 5 bases, with 7 bases left between them. The CDR3, as DNA: TGTGCCAGCAGCTTAAGCCAGCACGAGCAGTACGTC. This gives the protein CASSLSQHEQYV.

The chain carries TRBV11-2 and TRBJ2-2; 7 bases match TRBD1. CDR1 and CDR2 from the germline V gene are SGHAT and FQNNGV. The CDR3 spans 16 residues. V was clipped by 0 bases and J by 5 bases; unmatched bases: 6. The CDR3: CASSLDRGYLTGELFF. Written as DNA, the CDR3 is TGTGCCAGCAGCTTAGACAGGGGGTATTTAACCGGGGAGCTGTTTTTT.

The chain recombines TRBV7-3 with TRBJ1-1; the D is unclear. This CDR3 is 13 amino acids long. Germline V CDR1 and CDR2: SGHTA, FQGTGA. V dropped 4 bases and J dropped 0 bases, with 6 bases sitting between them. CDR3 nucleotide sequence: TGTGCCAGCAGCTATACAATGAACACTGAAGCTTTCTTT. Amino acid sequence: CASSYTMNTEAFF.

The genes are TRBV4-3 and TRBJ2-1, with D possibly being TRBD2 (5 bases). This CDR3 comprises 17 residues. V lost 1 base to trimming and J lost 4 bases, with 17 bases between them. Germline values: CDR1 LGHNA, CDR2 YSLEER. CDR3 DNA: TGCGCCAGCAGCCAAGGTTTGCAACTAGGGCTTTACAATGAGCAGTTCTTC. Its translation is CASSQGLQLGLYNEQFF.

This chain connects TRBV7-9 to TRBJ2-2, with D unclear. The germline V gene encodes CDR1 SEHNR and CDR2 FQNEAQ (reference sequence). Trimming took off 9 bases at V and 3 bases at J, with 8 bases between the two ends. The CDR3 runs to 12 residues. The CDR3 is CASSGDTGELFF. CDR3 nucleotide sequence: TGTGCCAGTTCAGGAGACACCGGGGAGCTGTTTTTT.

The chain links TRBV18 to TRBJ2-1; 9 bases align to TRBD2. CDR1 is KGHSH and CDR2 is LQKENI in the germline V gene. The V segment lost 3 bases and the J segment 0 bases; nucleotides outside the gene matches: 9. The CDR3 runs 18 residues. The CDR3 region is CASSPGTSSLSSYNEQFF. DNA of the CDR3: TGTGCCAGCTCACCGGGGACTAGCTCCTTGAGCTCCTACAATGAGCAGTTCTTC. Combining the CDR3 with reference TRBV18 and TRBJ2-1 gives the whole variable domain NAGVMQNPRHLVRRRGQEARLRCSPMKGHSHVYWYRQLPEEGLKFMVYLQKENIIDESGMPKERFSAEFPKEGPSILRIQQVVRGDSAAYFCASSPGTSSLSSYNEQFFGPGTRLTVL.